This T cell receptor (beta chain) was captured in a study of T cells in Graves' hyperthyroidism and ophthalmopathy. Clinical symptoms, serum thyroxine, TRAb, thyroid ultrasound and orbital computed tomography informed diagnoses. As concerns this clonotype: Its antigen is still unknown. The germline gene is not matched at one end of the junction; a read error may be the cause.

Germline CDR1 and CDR2: DFQATT and SNEGSKA (reference sequence). The CDR3 loop spans 13 amino acids. Using RNA transcripts as the source, TCR beta CDR3 regions were amplified. With the HTBI primer set, the TCR CDR3 went through a first round of RT-PCR. TCRdb re-called the multiplex PCR reads through MiXCR, storing one row per CDR3 protein. Of around 720,000 distinct CDR3 sequences in the sample, around a third were seen once. Study-level findings and limits: Ophthalmopathy prediction by the model preceded onset by a median roughly 6 months. Stable hyperthyroidism was separated from ophthalmopathy by a model based on 13 V-J features.

The sample was blood. The sequence came from a woman between 35 and 50 years old with Graves' hyperthyroidism. V is TRBV20-1 and J is TRBJ1-4; the D gene is possibly TRBD1 (5 bases). In nucleotides, the CDR3 is TGCAGTGCTAGGGACAATCGTAATGAAAAACTGGTTTTT. This encodes CSARDNRNEKLVF.